The present T cell receptor beta chain was sequenced within a study of blood T cell repertoires in COVID-19. Study-level information: T cells, B-cell-depleted T cells, or PBMCs supplied cDNA or gDNA.

In germline, CDR1 is MNHEY, CDR2 SVGEGT. CDR3 length: 14 residues. Trimming pared 2 bases from V and 5 bases from J, leaving 12 bases between. In the source study's methods: It was from reference gene primer amplification that nucleated cell counts were estimated. Measured with immunoSEQ multiplex PCR; TCRdb has only the in-frame clones, and not every one. V and J calls and clone size are those listed in that table; D and trimming were worked out from the DNA. The sample carries approximately 300,000 clones, more than 70% recorded once. The chain is built from TRBV6-2 or TRBV6-3 and TRBJ1-1; weak D call: TRBD1 (5 bases). Sequencing used peripheral blood. The receptor was isolated from a young man who had recovered from COVID-19. DNA of the CDR3: TGTGCCAGCAGTTACGTACAGGCGTATACTGAAGCTTTCTTT. Amino acid sequence: CASSYVQAYTEAFF.